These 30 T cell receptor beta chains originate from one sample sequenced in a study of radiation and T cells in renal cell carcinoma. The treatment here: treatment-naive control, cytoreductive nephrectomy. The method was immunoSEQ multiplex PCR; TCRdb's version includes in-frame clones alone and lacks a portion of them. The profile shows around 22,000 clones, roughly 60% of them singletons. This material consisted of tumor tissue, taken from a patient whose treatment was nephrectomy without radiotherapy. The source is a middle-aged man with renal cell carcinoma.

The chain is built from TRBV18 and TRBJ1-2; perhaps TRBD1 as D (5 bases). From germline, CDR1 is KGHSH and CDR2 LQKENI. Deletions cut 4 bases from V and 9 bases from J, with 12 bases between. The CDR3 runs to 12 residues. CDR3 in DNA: TGTGCCAGCTCACAGGAGGGGTTGCGCTACACCTTC. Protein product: CASSQEGLRYTF.

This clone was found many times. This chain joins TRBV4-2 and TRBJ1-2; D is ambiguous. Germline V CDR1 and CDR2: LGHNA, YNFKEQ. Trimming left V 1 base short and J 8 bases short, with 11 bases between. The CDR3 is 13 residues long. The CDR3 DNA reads TGTGCCAGCAGCCAAGCAAGAACGAGAGGCTACACCTTC. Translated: CASSQARTRGYTF.

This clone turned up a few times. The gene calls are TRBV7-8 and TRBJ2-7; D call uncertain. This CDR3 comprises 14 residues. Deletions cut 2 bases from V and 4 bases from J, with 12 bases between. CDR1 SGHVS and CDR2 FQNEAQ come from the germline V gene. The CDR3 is CASSLKLRFYEQYV. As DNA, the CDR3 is TGTGCCAGCAGCTTAAAGTTAAGGTTTTACGAGCAGTACGTC.

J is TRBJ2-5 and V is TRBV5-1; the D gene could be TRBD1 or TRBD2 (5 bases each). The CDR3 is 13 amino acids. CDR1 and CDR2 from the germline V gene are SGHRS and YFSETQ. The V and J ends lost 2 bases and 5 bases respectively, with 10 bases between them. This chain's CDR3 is CASSLMGDETQYF. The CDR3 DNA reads TGCGCCAGCAGCTTAATGGGGGACGAGACCCAGTACTTC.

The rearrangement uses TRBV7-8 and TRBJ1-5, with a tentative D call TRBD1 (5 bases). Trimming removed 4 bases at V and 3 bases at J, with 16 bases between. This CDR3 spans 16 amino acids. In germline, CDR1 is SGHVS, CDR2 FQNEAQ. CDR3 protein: CASSSGGTKYNQPQHF. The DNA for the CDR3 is TGTGCCAGCAGCTCGGGAGGGACTAAATACAATCAGCCCCAGCATTTT.

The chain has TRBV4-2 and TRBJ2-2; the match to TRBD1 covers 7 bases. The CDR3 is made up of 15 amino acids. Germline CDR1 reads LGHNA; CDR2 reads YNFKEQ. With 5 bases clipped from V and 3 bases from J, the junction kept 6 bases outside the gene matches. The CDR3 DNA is TGTGCCAGCAGCGAACCTGACAGGGACACCGGGGAGCTGTTTTTT. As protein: CASSEPDRDTGELFF.

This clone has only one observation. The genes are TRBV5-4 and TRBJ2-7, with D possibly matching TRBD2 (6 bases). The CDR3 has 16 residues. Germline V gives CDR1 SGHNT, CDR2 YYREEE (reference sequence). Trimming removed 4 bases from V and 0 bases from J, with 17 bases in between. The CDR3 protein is CASSDATLGGSYEQYF. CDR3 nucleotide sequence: TGTGCCAGCAGCGATGCAACCCTGGGGGGCTCCTACGAGCAGTACTTC.

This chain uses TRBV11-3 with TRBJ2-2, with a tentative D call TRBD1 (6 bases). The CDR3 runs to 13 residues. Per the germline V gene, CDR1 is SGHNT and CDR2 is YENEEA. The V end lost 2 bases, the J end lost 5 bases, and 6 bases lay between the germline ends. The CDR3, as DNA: TGTGCCAGCAGCTTAAGGGGGACCGGGGAGCTGTTTTTT. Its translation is CASSLRGTGELFF.

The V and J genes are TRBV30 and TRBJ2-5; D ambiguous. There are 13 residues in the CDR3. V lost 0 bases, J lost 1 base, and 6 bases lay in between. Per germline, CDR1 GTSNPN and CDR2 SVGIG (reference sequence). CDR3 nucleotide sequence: TGTGCCTGGAGTGTAACCCTCCAAGAGACCCAGTACTTC. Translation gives CAWSVTLQETQYF.

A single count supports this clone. The CDR3 is CASSLWSAEQYV. CDR3 DNA: TGTGCCAGCAGCTTGTGGTCGGCCGAGCAGTACGTC. V and J are TRBV7-9 and TRBJ2-7; D is undetermined. The germline V gene encodes CDR1 SEHNR and CDR2 FQNEAQ (reference sequence). V lost 3 bases, J lost 6 bases, and 9 bases lay in between. The length of the CDR3 is 12 residues.

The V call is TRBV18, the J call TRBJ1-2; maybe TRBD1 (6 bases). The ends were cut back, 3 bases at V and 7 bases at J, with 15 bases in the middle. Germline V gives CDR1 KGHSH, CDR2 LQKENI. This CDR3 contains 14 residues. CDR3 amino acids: CASSPGGAEGGYTF. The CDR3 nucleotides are TGTGCCAGCTCACCGGGGGGCGCGGAGGGTGGCTACACCTTC.

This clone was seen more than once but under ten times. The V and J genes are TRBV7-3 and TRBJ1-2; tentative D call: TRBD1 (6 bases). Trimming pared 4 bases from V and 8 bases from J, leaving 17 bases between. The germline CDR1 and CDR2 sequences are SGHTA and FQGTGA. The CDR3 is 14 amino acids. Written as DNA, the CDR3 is TGTGCCAGCAGCTCCAGACAGGCGCCACTAGGCTACACCTTC. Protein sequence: CASSSRQAPLGYTF. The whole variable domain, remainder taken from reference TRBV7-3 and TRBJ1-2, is GAGVSQTPSNKVTEKGKYVELRCDPISGHTALYWYRQSLGQGPEFLIYFQGTGAADDSGLPNDRFFAVRPEGSVSTLKIQRTERGDSAVYLCASSSRQAPLGYTFGSGTRLTVV.

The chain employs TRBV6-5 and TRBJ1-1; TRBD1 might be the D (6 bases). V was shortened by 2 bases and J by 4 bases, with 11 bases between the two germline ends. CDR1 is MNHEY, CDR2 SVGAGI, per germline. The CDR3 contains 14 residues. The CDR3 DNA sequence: TGTGCCAGCAGTTACGGGGGCTCGAGCACTGAAGCTTTCTTT. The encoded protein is CASSYGGSSTEAFF.

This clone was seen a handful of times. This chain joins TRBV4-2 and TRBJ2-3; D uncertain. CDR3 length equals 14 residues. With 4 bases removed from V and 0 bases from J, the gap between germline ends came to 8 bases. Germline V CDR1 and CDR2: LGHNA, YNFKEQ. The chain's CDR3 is CASSPKASTDTQYF. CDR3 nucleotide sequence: TGTGCCAGCAGCCCGAAGGCTAGCACAGATACGCAGTATTTT.

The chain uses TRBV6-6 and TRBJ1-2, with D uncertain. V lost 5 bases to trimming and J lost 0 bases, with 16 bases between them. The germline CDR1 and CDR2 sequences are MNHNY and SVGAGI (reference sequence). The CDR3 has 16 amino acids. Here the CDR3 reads CASSTTTEGTNYGYTF. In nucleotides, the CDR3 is TGTGCCAGCAGTACTACAACCGAAGGTACTAACTATGGCTACACCTTC.

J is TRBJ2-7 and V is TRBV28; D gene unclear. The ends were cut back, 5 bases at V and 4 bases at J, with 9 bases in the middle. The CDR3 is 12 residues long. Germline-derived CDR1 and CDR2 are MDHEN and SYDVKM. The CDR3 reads CASSTQSYEQYF. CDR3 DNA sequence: TGTGCCAGCAGTACGCAAAGTTACGAGCAGTACTTC.

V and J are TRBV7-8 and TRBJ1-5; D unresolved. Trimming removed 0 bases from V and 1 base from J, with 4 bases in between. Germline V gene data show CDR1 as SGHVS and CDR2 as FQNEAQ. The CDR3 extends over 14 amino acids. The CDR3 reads CASSLAPSNQPQHF. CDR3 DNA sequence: TGTGCCAGCAGCTTAGCACCGAGCAATCAGCCCCAGCATTTT.

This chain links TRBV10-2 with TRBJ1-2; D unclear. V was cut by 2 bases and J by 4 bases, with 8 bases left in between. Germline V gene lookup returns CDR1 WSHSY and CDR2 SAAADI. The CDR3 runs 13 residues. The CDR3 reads CASSEGISYGYTF. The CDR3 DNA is TGCGCCAGCAGTGAGGGCATCAGCTATGGCTACACCTTC.

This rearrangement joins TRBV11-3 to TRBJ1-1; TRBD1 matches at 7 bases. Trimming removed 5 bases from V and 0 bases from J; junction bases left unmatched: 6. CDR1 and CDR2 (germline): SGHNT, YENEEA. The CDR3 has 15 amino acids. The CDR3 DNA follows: TGTGCCAGCAGCGCTGGGACAGTCATGAACACTGAAGCTTTCTTT. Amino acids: CASSAGTVMNTEAFF.

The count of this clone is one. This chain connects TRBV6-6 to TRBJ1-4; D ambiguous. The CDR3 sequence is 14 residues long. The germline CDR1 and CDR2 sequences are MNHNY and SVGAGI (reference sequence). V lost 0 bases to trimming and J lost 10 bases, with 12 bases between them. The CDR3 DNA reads TGTGCCAGCAGTTACTCGTTCACGAGCCCAAAACTGTTTTTT. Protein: CASSYSFTSPKLFF.

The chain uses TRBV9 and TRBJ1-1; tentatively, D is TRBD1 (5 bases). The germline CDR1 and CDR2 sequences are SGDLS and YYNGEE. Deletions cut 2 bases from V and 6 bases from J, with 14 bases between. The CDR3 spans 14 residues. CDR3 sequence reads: CASSVGPGTSEAFF. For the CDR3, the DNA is TGTGCCAGCAGCGTGGGGCCAGGAACATCTGAAGCTTTCTTT. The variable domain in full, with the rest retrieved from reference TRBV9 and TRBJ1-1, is DSGVTQTPKHLITATGQRVTLRCSPRSGDLSVYWYQQSLDQGLQFLIQYYNGEERAKGNILERFSAQQFPDLHSELNLSSLELGDSALYFCASSVGPGTSEAFFGQGTRLTVV.

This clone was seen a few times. CDR3 sequence reads: CASRSSRDSGEQFF. In DNA, the CDR3 is TGTGCCAGCAGATCGTCCCGGGACAGCGGGGAGCAGTTCTTC. This rearrangement joins TRBV6-5 to TRBJ2-1; weak D call: TRBD1 (7 bases). The germline gives CDR1 MNHEY, CDR2 SVGAGI. The CDR3 is 14 amino acids. The V end was cut by 6 bases, the J end by 10 bases, with 19 bases between.

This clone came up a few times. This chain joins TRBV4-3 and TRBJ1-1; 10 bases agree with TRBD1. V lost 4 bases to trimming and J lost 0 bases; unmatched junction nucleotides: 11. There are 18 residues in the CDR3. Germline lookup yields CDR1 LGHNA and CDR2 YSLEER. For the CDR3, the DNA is TGCGCCAGCAGCCCCGAACGACAGGGGGCTCCCCTGAACACTGAAGCTTTCTTT. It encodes CASSPERQGAPLNTEAFF.

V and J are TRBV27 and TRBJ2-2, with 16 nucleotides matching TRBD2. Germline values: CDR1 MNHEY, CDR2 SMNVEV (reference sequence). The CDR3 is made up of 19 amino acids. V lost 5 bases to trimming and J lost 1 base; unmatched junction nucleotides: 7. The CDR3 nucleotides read TGTGCCAGCAGTCACGGGACTAGCGGGAGGGCCTTGAACACCGGGGAGCTGTTTTTT. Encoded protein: CASSHGTSGRALNTGELFF.

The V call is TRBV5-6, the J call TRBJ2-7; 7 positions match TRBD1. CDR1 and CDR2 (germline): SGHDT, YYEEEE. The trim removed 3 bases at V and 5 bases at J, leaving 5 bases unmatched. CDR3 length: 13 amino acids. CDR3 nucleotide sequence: TGTGCCAGCAGCTCGGGAAGGGGGCACGAGCAGTACGTC. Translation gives CASSSGRGHEQYV.

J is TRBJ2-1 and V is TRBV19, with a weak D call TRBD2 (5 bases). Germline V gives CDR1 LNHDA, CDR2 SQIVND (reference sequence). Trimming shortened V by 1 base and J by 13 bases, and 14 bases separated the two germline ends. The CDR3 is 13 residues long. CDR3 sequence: CASSIGPSQSQFF. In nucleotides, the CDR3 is TGTGCCAGTAGTATAGGACCTAGCCAGTCTCAGTTCTTC.

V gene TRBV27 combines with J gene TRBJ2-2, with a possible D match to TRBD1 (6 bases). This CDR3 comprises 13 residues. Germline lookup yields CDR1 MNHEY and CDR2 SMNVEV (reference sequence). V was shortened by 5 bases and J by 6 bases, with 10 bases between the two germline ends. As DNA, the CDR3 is TGTGCCAGCAGTCCTCAGGGGTCCGGGGAGCTGTTTTTT. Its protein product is CASSPQGSGELFF.

The CDR3 loop is CASSILLDYGYTF. As DNA, the CDR3 is TGTGCCAGTAGTATACTTTTGGACTATGGCTACACCTTC. J is TRBJ1-2 and V is TRBV19; D not resolved. This CDR3 has 13 amino acids. The V end lost 2 bases, the J end lost 3 bases, and 7 bases lay between the germline ends. The V gene's germline CDR1 is LNHDA and CDR2 SQIVND (reference sequence).

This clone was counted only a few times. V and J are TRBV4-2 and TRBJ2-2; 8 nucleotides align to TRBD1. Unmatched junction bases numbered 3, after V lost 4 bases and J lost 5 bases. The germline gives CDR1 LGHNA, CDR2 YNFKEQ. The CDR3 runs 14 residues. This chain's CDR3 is CASSLRTGTGELFF. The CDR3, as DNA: TGTGCCAGCAGCCTCCGGACAGGGACCGGGGAGCTGTTTTTT.

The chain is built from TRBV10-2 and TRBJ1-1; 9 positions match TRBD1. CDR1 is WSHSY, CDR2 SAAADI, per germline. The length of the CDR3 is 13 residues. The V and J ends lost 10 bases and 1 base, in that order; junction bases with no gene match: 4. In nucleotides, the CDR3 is TGCGCCACCGAACAGGGGGCGAACACTGAAGCTTTCTTT. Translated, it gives CATEQGANTEAFF.